These 17 T cell receptor beta chains came from one sample sequenced in a study of blood T cell repertoires in COVID-19. Here immunoSEQ multiplex PCR was the method, and the copy in TCRdb shows in-frame clones only, minus some. The sample consists of roughly 77,000 clones, around four fifths of them appearing once. Specimen: peripheral blood. These receptor sequences come from a man in his 60s with COVID-19, enrolled during active disease.

V usage is TRBV19 and J usage is TRBJ2-1; D unclear. Germline V gene sequence: CDR1 LNHDA, CDR2 SQIVND (reference sequence). The V and J ends lost 10 bases and 7 bases respectively, with 17 bases between them. The CDR3 consists of 13 residues. CDR3 protein: CAISSRIGNEQFF. Written as DNA, the CDR3 is TGTGCCATATCCTCTAGAATCGGGAATGAGCAGTTCTTC.

The rearrangement joins TRBV3-1 (or the pseudogene TRBV3-2) to TRBJ2-5; D is uncertain. Germline-derived CDR1 and CDR2 are LGHDT and YNNKEL (reference sequence). With 4 bases removed from V and 5 bases from J, the gap between germline ends came to 14 bases. The CDR3 totals 14 residues. CDR3 residues: CASSRPDRGETQYF. CDR3 bases: TGTGCCAGCAGCCGGCCCGATCGTGGCGAGACCCAGTACTTC.

V and J are TRBV5-1 and TRBJ1-2, with D maybe TRBD1 (5 bases). Germline loops: CDR1 SGHRS, CDR2 YFSETQ. There are 13 residues in the CDR3. With 0 bases removed from V and 4 bases from J, the gap between germline ends came to 7 bases. As DNA, the CDR3 is TGCGCCAGCAGCTTGGGGGGCGGCTATGGCTACACCTTC. This translates into CASSLGGGYGYTF.

V usage is TRBV11-3 and J usage is TRBJ2-5; 7 nucleotides align to TRBD2. V dropped 4 bases and J dropped 0; count of bases not matched to a gene: 8. The CDR3 length is 16 residues. Germline loops: CDR1 SGHNT, CDR2 YENEEA. The DNA for the CDR3 is TGTGCCAGCAGCTCCTCTAGCGGCCCGTACCAAGAGACCCAGTACTTC. Translating gives CASSSSSGPYQETQYF.

This clone showed up just once. The chain carries TRBV27 and TRBJ2-6; TRBD2 might be the D (5 bases). Germline loops: CDR1 MNHEY, CDR2 SMNVEV (reference sequence). The CDR3 length is 15 residues. V lost 7 bases, J lost 0 bases, and 10 bases lay in between. CDR3 sequence (DNA): TGTGCCAGCACACCGAGGGACTCTGGGGCCAACGTCCTGACTTTC. It translates to CASTPRDSGANVLTF.

V usage is TRBV19 and J usage is TRBJ1-5; 7 positions agree with TRBD1. CDR3 size: 16 residues. Per the germline V gene, CDR1 is LNHDA and CDR2 is SQIVND (reference sequence). Unmatched junction bases numbered 6, after V lost 1 base and J lost 3 bases. The CDR3: CASSIVLRGDNQPQHF. The DNA for the CDR3 is TGTGCCAGTAGTATAGTCCTCAGGGGGGACAATCAGCCCCAGCATTTT.

The gene calls are TRBV18 and TRBJ2-1, with TRBD1 matching over 8 bases. Germline CDR1 and CDR2: KGHSH and LQKENI. The CDR3 loop spans 16 amino acids. V dropped 4 bases and J dropped 3; count of bases not matched to a gene: 8. In DNA form, the CDR3 reads TGTGCCAGCTCACAAACACAGGGGGACCGCTACAATGAGCAGTTCTTC. The encoded protein is CASSQTQGDRYNEQFF. The full variable domain, its missing parts supplied by reference TRBV18 and TRBJ2-1, is NAGVMQNPRHLVRRRGQEARLRCSPMKGHSHVYWYRQLPEEGLKFMVYLQKENIIDESGMPKERFSAEFPKEGPSILRIQQVVRGDSAAYFCASSQTQGDRYNEQFFGPGTRLTVL.

The genes are TRBV14 and TRBJ2-7; D gene uncertain. The CDR3 runs to 12 residues. V gave up 4 bases and J gave up 3 bases, with 7 bases separating them. Germline CDR1 SGHDN, CDR2 FVKESK. CDR3 protein: CASSRAGYEQYF. As DNA, the CDR3 is TGTGCCAGCAGCCGGGCAGGCTACGAGCAGTACTTC.

This CDR3 is CASIPGQSYEQYF. CDR3 sequence (DNA): TGTGCCAGCATCCCGGGACAGTCCTACGAGCAGTACTTC. The genes are TRBV28 and TRBJ2-7, with TRBD1 matching 7 bases. CDR1 is MDHEN and CDR2 is SYDVKM in the germline V gene. The CDR3 contains 13 residues. Trimming took 7 bases from V and 1 from J; bases not matched to a gene: 4.

This sequence joins TRBV5-1 and TRBJ2-3, with TRBD2 matching 15 bases. Losses at the gene ends were 4 bases for V and 6 bases for J; bases not matched to a gene: 6. Per the germline V gene, CDR1 is SGHRS and CDR2 is YFSETQ. There are 16 residues in the CDR3. CDR3 sequence: CASSLGTSGRMDTQYF. The DNA for the CDR3 is TGCGCCAGCAGCCTTGGGACTAGCGGGAGGATGGATACGCAGTATTTT.

This chain connects TRBV11-3 to TRBJ2-2, with a possible D match to TRBD1 (5 bases). V was pared by 10 bases and J by 1 base, with 10 bases between. Per germline, CDR1 SGHNT and CDR2 YENEEA. This CDR3 is built from 13 residues. The CDR3 DNA follows: TGTGCCACCCGAGACAGGAACACCGGGGAGCTGTTTTTT. Translated, it gives CATRDRNTGELFF.

CDR3 nucleotides: TGTGCCAGCAGCTTAGTATGGGCGGGGGGGCTCCAAGAGACCCAGTACTTC. The encoded protein is CASSLVWAGGLQETQYF. V is TRBV7-9 and J is TRBJ2-5; TRBD2 matches 9 bases. From germline, CDR1 is SEHNR and CDR2 FQNEAQ (reference sequence). Trimming took 1 base from V and 1 from J; bases not matched to a gene: 7. CDR3 length: 17 residues.

This clone was detected only a few times. CDR3 loop: CASSEANSGNTIYF. In nucleotides, the CDR3 is TGTGCCAGCAGTGAGGCCAACTCTGGAAACACCATATATTTT. The chain employs TRBV2 and TRBJ1-3; D gene unclear. Per germline, CDR1 SNHLY and CDR2 FYNNEI. V was shortened by 3 bases and J by 0 bases, with 6 bases between the two germline ends. This CDR3 is built from 14 residues.

The chain employs TRBV19 and TRBJ1-5, with 8 bases that match TRBD1. Per the germline V gene, CDR1 is LNHDA and CDR2 is SQIVND (reference sequence). The CDR3 has 14 amino acids. V shed 9 bases and J 1 base; nucleotides not matched to a gene: 5. The CDR3 here is CASTDRGSNQPQHF. CDR3 DNA sequence: TGTGCCAGCACCGACAGGGGAAGCAATCAGCCCCAGCATTTT.

The CDR3 loop reads CATSRAREEKLFF. CDR3 coding DNA: TGTGCCACCAGCAGAGCTCGGGAGGAAAAACTGTTTTTT. This chain uses TRBV15 with TRBJ1-4, with D hard to call. The CDR3 runs to 13 residues. Germline values: CDR1 LNHNV, CDR2 YYDKDF (reference sequence). Trimming left V 1 base short and J 8 bases short, with 8 bases between.

This clone came up once. The rearrangement joins TRBV7-2 to TRBJ2-7, with D possibly matching TRBD2 (5 bases). The CDR3 totals 13 residues. V dropped 5 bases and J dropped 4 bases, with 12 bases sitting between them. Germline CDR1 and CDR2: SGHTA and FQGNSA. As DNA, the CDR3 is TGTGCCAGCAGCACTCGGGGAGTGTACGAGCAGTACTTC. Its protein is CASSTRGVYEQYF.

This clone was counted at least ten times. The V and J genes are TRBV19 and TRBJ1-4; TRBD1 agrees at 9 bases. Per germline, CDR1 LNHDA and CDR2 SQIVND (reference sequence). The CDR3 consists of 13 residues. Germline trimming cut 6 bases from V and 5 bases from J; bases unmatched to any gene: 1. CDR3 protein: CASSGQGNEKLFF. The CDR3 bases are TGTGCCAGTAGCGGACAGGGGAATGAAAAACTGTTTTTT.